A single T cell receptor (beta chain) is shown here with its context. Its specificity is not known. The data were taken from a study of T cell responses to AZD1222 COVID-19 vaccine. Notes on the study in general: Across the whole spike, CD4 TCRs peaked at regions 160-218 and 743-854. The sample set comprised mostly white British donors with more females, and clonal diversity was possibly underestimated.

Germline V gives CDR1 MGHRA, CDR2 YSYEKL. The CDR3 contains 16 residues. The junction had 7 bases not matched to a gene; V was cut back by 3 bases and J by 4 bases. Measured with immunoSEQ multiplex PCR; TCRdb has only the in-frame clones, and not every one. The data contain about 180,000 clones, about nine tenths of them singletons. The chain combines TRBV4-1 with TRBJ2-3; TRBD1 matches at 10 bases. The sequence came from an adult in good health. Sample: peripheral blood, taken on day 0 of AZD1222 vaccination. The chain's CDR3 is CASSQARDRGSDTQYF. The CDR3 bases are TGCGCCAGCAGCCAGGCCCGGGACAGGGGTTCAGATACGCAGTATTTT.